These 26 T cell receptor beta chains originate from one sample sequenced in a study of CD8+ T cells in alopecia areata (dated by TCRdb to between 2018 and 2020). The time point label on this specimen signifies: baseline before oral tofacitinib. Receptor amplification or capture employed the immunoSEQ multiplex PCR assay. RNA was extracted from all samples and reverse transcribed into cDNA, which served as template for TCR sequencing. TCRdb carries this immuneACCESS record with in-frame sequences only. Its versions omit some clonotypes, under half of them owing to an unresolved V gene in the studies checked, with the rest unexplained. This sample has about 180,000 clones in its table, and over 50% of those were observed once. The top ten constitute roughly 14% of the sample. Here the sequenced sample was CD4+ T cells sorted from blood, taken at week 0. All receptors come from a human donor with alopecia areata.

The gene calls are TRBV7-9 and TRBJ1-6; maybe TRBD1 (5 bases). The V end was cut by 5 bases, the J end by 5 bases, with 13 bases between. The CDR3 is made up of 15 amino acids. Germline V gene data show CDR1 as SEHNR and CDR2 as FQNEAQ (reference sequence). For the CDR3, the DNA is TGTGCCAGCAGCCCTCAGGGTACGAATAATTCACCCCTCCACTTT. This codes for CASSPQGTNNSPLHF.

CDR3 in DNA: TGCAGCGTTGGGAATGGACACCTTAAGAGAACCCAGTACTTC. Encoded protein: CSVGNGHLKRTQYF. The chain combines TRBV29-1 with TRBJ2-5; TRBD1 might be the D (5 bases). This CDR3 is 14 amino acids long. Germline values: CDR1 SQVTM, CDR2 ANQGSEA. Trimming removed 4 bases from V and 8 bases from J, with 20 bases in between.

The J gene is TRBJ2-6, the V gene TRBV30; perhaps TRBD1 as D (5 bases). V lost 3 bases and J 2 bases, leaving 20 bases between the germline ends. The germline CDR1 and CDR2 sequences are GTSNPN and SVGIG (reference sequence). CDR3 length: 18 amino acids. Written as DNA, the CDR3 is TGTGCCTGGAGGGAAGGAACAGGAAAATATCCTGGGGCCAACGTCCTGACTTTC. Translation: CAWREGTGKYPGANVLTF.

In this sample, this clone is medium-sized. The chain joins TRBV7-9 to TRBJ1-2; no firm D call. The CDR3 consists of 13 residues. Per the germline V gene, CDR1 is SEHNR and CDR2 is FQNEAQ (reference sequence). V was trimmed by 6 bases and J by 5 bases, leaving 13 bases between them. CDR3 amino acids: CASSTPPLYGYTF. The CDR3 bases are TGTGCCAGCAGTACCCCCCCACTATATGGCTACACCTTC.

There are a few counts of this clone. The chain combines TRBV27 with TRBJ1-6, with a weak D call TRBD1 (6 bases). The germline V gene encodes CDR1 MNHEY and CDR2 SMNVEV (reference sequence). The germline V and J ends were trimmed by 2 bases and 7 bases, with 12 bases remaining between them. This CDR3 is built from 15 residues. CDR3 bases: TGTGCCAGCAGTTTACTGGGACAACAGAATTCACCCCTCCACTTT. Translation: CASSLLGQQNSPLHF.

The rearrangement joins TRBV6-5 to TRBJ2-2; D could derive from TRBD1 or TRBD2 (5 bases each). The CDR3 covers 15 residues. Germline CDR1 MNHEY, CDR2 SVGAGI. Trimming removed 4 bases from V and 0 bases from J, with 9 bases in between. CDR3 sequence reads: CASSWDRTNTGELFF. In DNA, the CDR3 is TGTGCCAGCAGTTGGGACCGCACGAACACCGGGGAGCTGTTTTTT.

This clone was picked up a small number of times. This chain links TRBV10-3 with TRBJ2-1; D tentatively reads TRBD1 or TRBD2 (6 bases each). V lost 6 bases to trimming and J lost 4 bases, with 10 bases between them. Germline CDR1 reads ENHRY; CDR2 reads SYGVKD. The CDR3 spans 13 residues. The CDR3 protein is CAIREGGYNEQFF. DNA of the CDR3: TGTGCCATCAGGGAAGGGGGGTACAATGAGCAGTTCTTC.

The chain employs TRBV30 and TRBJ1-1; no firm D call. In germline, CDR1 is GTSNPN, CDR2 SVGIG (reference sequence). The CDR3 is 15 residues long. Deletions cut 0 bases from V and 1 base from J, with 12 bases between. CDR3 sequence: CAWSVVGPANTEAFF. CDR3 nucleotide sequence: TGTGCCTGGAGTGTAGTCGGGCCGGCGAACACTGAAGCTTTCTTT.

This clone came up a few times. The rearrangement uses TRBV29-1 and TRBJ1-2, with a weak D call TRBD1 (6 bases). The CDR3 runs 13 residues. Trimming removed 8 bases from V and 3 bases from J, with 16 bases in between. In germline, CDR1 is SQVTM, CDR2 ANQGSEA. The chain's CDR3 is CSSSSEGDYGYTF. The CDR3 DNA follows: TGCAGCTCAAGCTCAGAGGGGGACTATGGCTACACCTTC. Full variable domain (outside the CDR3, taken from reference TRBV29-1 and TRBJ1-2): SAVISQKPSRDICQRGTSLTIQCQVDSQVTMMFWYRQQPGQSLTLIATANQGSEATYESGFVIDKFPISRPNLTFSTLTVSNMSPEDSSIYLCSSSSEGDYGYTFGSGTRLTVV.

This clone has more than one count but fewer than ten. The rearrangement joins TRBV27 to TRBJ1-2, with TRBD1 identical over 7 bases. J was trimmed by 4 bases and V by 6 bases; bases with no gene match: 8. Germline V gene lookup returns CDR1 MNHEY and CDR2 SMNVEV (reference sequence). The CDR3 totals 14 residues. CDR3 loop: CASSRGQDFYGYTF. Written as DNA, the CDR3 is TGTGCCAGCAGCCGTGGACAGGATTTCTATGGCTACACCTTC.

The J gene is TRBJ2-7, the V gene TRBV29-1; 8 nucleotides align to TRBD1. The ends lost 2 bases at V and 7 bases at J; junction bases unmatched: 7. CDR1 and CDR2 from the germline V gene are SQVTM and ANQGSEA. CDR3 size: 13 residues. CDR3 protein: CSVERDRLGEQYF. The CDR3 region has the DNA TGCAGCGTTGAACGGGACAGGCTGGGAGAGCAGTACTTC.

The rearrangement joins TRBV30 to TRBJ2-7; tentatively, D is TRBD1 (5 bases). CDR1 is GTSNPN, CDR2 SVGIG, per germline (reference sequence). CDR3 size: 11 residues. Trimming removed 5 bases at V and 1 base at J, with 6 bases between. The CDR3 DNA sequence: TGTGCCTGGGGGGCGTCCTACGAGCAGTACTTC. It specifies CAWGASYEQYF. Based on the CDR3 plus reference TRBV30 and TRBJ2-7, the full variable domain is SQTIHQWPATLVQPVGSPLSLECTVEGTSNPNLYWYRQAAGRGLQLLFYSVGIGQISSEVPQNLSASRPQDRQFILSSKKLLLSDSGFYLCAWGASYEQYFGPGTRLTVT.

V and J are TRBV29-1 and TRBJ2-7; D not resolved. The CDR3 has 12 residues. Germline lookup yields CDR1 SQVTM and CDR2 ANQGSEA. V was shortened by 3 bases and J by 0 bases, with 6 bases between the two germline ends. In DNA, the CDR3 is TGCAGCGTTGAGTACAGCTCCTACGAGCAGTACTTC. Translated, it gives CSVEYSSYEQYF.

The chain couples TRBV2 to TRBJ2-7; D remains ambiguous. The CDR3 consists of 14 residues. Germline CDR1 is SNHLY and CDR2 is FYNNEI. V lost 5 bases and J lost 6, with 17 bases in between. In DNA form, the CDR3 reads TGTGCCAGCAGTCTGAACGGGCCGCGCAGCGAGCAGTACTTC. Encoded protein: CASSLNGPRSEQYF.

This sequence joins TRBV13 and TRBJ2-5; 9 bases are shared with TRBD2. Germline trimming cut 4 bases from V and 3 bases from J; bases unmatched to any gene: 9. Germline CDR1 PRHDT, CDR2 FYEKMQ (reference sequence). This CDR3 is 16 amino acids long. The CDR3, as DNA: TGTGCCAGCAGCTCCCTGACTAGCGGCAACGAAGAGACCCAGTACTTC. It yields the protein CASSSLTSGNEETQYF.

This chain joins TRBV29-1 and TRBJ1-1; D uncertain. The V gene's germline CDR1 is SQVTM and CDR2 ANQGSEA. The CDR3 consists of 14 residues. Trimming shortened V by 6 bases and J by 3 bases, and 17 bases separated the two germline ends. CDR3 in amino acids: CSVHNQGVHTEAFF. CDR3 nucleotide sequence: TGCAGCGTCCATAACCAAGGAGTACACACTGAAGCTTTCTTT.

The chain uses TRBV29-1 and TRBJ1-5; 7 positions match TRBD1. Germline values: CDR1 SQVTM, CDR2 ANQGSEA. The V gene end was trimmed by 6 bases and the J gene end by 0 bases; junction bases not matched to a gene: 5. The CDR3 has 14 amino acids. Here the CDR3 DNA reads TGCAGCGTCCGGACAGGACCTAGCAATCAGCCCCAGCATTTT. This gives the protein CSVRTGPSNQPQHF.

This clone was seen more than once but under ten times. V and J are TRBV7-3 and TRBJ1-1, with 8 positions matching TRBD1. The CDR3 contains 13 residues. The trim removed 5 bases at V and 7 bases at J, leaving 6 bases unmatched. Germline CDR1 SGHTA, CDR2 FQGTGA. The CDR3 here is CASSPTGDGEAFF. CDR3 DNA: TGTGCCAGCAGCCCGACAGGGGATGGTGAAGCTTTCTTT.

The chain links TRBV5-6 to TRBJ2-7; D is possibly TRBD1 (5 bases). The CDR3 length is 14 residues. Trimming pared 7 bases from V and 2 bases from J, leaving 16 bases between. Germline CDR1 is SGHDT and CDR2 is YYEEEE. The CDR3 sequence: CASHRPGITYEQYF. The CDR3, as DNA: TGTGCCAGCCATAGGCCAGGGATTACCTACGAGCAGTACTTC.

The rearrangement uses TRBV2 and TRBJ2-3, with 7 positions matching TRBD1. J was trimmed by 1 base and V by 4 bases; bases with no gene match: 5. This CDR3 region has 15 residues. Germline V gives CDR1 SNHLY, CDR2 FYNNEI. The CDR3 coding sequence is TGTGCCAGCAGTGGACAGGGTGGAGGCACAGATACGCAGTATTTT. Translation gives CASSGQGGGTDTQYF.

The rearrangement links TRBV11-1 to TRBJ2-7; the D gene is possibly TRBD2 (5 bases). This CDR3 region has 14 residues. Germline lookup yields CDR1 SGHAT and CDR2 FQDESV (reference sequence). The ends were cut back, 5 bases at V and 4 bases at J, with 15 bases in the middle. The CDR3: CASSVGGVSYEQYF. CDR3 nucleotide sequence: TGTGCCAGCAGCGTAGGAGGAGTTTCTTACGAGCAGTACTTC.

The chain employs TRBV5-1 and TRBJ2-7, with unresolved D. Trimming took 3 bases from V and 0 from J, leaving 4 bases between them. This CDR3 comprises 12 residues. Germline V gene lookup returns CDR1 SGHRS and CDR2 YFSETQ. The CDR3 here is CASSSDSYEQYF. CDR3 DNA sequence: TGCGCCAGCAGCTCGGACTCCTACGAGCAGTACTTC.

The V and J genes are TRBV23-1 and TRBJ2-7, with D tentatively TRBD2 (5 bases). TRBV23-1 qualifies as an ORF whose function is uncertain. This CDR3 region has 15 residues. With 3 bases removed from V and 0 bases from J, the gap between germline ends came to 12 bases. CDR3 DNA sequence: TGCGCCAGCAGTCAGTCGGGGTCTTACTCCTACGAGCAGTACTTC. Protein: CASSQSGSYSYEQYF.

CDR3 sequence (DNA): TGCAGCGTGAAAGGGGACGGGAGCTCTGGGGCCAACGTCCTGACTTTC. Translating gives CSVKGDGSSGANVLTF. This chain uses TRBV29-1 with TRBJ2-6; D perhaps matches TRBD2 (6 bases). Trimming stripped 6 bases from V and 0 bases from J, with 15 bases between. The CDR3 totals 16 residues. Germline-derived CDR1 and CDR2 are SQVTM and ANQGSEA.

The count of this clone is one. CDR3 protein: CAWSVVPGPSTDTQYF. As DNA, the CDR3 is TGTGCCTGGAGTGTAGTCCCGGGCCCGAGCACAGATACGCAGTATTTT. V is TRBV30 and J is TRBJ2-3; D ambiguous. Germline V gene lookup returns CDR1 GTSNPN and CDR2 SVGIG (reference sequence). V was pared by 0 bases and J by 0 bases, with 13 bases between. The CDR3 is 16 residues long.

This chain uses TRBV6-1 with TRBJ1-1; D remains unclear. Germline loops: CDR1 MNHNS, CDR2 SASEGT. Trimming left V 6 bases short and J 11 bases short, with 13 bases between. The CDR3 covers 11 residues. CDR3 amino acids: CASRERSHAFF. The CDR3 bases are TGTGCCAGCAGGGAGAGGTCCCATGCTTTCTTT.